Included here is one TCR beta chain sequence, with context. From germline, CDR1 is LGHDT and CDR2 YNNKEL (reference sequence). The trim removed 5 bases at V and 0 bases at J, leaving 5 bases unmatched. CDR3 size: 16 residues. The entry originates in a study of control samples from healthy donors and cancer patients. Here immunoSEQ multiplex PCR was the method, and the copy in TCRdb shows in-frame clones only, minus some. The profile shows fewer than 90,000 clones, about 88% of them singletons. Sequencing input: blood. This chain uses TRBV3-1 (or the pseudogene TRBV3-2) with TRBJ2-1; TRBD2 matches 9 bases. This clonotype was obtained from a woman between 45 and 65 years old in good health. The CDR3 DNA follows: TGTGCCAGCAGCTCTAGCGGGACGAGCTCCTACAATGAGCAGTTCTTC. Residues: CASSSSGTSSYNEQFF.